The clone carrying this T cell receptor beta chain has a handful of counts. Its target is unknown. Orbital computed tomography, together with clinical symptoms, serum thyroxine, TRAb and thyroid ultrasound, was used for diagnosis. PBMCs were isolated from a roughly 10 ml sample of fresh peripheral blood. Germline V gene sequence: CDR1 LGHNT, CDR2 FRNRAP. Trimming took off 1 base at V and 0 bases at J, with 7 bases between the two ends. This CDR3 has 14 residues. Amplifying from RNA transcripts, the study obtained TCR beta CDR3 regions. Amplification began with first-round RT-PCR using HTBI primers, then second-round multiplex PCR was performed. MiXCR, run by TCRdb on the multiplex PCR reads, gives a single entry per CDR3 protein. Altogether around 600,000 distinct CDR3 sequences are present, over 40% being singletons, with the ten largest covering under 3.5%. This sample was included in a study of Graves' ophthalmopathy and Graves' hyperthyroidism.

Broader study findings: Blood also harbored most expanded thyroid clonotypes above 0.001 frequency.

The receptor was isolated from an adult man with Graves' ophthalmopathy. The sample consisted of peripheral blood. The chain is built from TRBV12-5 and TRBJ2-7; D uncertain. CDR3 loop: CASGLGVGSYEQYF. CDR3 DNA sequence: TGTGCTAGTGGTTTGGGGGTCGGCTCCTACGAGCAGTACTTC.